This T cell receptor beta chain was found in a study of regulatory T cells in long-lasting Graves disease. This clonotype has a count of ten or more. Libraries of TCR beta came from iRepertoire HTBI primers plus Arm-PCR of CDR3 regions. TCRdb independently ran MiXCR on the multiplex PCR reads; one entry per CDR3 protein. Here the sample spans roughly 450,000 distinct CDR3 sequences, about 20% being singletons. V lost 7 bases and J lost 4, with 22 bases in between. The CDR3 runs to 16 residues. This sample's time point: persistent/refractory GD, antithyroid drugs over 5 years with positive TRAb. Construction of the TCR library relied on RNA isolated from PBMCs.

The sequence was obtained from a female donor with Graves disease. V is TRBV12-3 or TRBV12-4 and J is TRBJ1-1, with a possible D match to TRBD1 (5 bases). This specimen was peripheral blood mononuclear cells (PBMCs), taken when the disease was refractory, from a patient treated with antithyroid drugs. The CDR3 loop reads CASNLGDADRGTEAFF. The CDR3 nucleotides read TGTGCCAGCAATCTGGGGGACGCAGATCGGGGCACTGAAGCTTTCTTT.